The sequence of this T cell receptor (beta chain) was determined in a study of cytomegalovirus exposure and HLA in healthy donors (dated by TCRdb to the late 2010s). Study-wide context: An earlier analysis of 587 of the donors reported about 260 Gb of sequence data and 100 million to 120 million unique TCR beta sequences obtained from around 190 million T cells. Approximately 300 gigabases of sequencing data and tens of millions of unique TCR sequences made up an early release that covered approximately 650 HLA-typed donors. Of the 350 to 450 genotyped donors, 81% were placed in the genetic ancestry cluster associated with self-reported Caucasian donors. The study aimed to test whether cataloging public T cell receptors could reveal signatures of past pathogen exposure. The study used immunosequencing to profile the T cell repertoires of 666 subjects and linked those repertoires to cytomegalovirus serostatus. Along with the approximately 700-subject first cohort, a separate validation cohort of over a hundred different subjects was used. The study combined high-throughput TCR immunosequencing, statistical association of individual TCRs with disease status, and machine learning to predict cytomegalovirus infection status. To study patterns of TCR occurrence, a later analysis re-analyzed previously published TCR beta repertoires from around 660 donors and added high-resolution HLA genotyping. In the later analysis, no new phenotypic data were used to find candidate immune exposures; instead, reliance was placed on TCR beta sequences and their occurrence across donors. An earlier analysis of several hundred of the donors used high-throughput TCR beta sequencing to judge whether each TCR beta V gene segment behaved as functional or pseudogenic. Alongside the repertoire data, information on donor age, sex, ethnicity and CMV serostatus was compiled. A later genetic analysis took genome-wide SNP genotypes for about 65% of the 666 donors and used that subset as a discovery cohort. All discovery cohort repertoires had been generated using a single sequencing platform. Class I and class II HLA loci were covered by the typing at four-digit resolution. The number of typed donors differed by locus: about 620-640 for A, B, C, DRB1 and DQB1; some 540 for DQA1; 606 for DPA1; and about 470 for DPB1. A few DR-DQ haplotypes were handled as single units for association and clustering because linkage in the cohort was strong. Across some 400 genotyped donors of the cohort, an average of approximately 220,000 unique TCR beta nucleotide sequences per donor were sequenced, and roughly 17% of those sequences were non-productive. Overall study outcomes, separate from this receptor: In a later analysis, TCR association rates were found to vary across HLA loci, with the most associated TCRs seen for DRB1 alleles and the fewest for HLA-C alleles. Some IMGT-functional V segments, including TRBV6-2 and TRBV6-3, could not be told apart with the 87-base-pair reads, so those segments were excluded. Specific HLA alleles were associated with some 15,000 TCR beta sequences at a false discovery rate of 0.05 in a later analysis. When HLA alleles, especially DR and DQ, strongly co-occurred, attributing TCR associations to individual alleles was difficult. A cluster of highly shared sequence variants was judged likely to represent a technical artifact of the sequencing pipeline. A further reported finding was that TCR beta sequences accurately predicted the HLA-A and HLA-B alleles for most subjects in the first cohort. Because counts were too low, seventeen rarely observed V segments, including chromosome 9 orphons, were left out of the earlier analysis of about 500 of the donors. In a later analysis, most CMV-associated TCR beta chains were found to appear HLA-restricted, with HLA associations seemingly driven largely by CMV exposure. In a later analysis, HLA-associated TCR beta chains showed more clonal expansion and lower generation probabilities than non-associated chains that were equally common. The authors suggested that the approach could potentially be generalized to other disease states and immunological phenotypes. For the cohort, immune exposure information was limited to CMV serostatus. An earlier analysis of 587 of the donors showed that most TCR beta V segments appeared in productive rearrangements either about 87% or about 30% of the time, which broadly matched IMGT annotations. In this cohort, only TCR beta chains were sequenced, and detectable features were limited by the absence of alpha or paired-chain data. A later genetic analysis reported fewer N-insertions in productive TCRs among donors in an Asian-associated ancestry cluster than the 666-donor mean. The study listed 164 TCR beta chains as associated with cytomegalovirus. Because some donors lacked HLA typing at each locus, the association tests relied only on the typed subset. The classifier was reported to diagnose cytomegalovirus status with high specificity and sensitivity in both the original cohort and the validation cohort. Three of the identified cytomegalovirus-associated TCR beta chains were confirmed in vitro to be specific for cytomegalovirus antigens. Roughly uniform sequencing depth across donors was assumed in presence/absence analyses, although this assumption may not hold. Linkage disequilibrium might explain the correlated functional status among segregating V segments, but an unknown experimental factor could not be excluded. An association between a missense DCLRE1C variant and V-gene and J-gene trimming of TCR beta chains was found in a later genetic analysis and replicated in an independent cohort. A later analysis reported that several top co-occurrence clusters appeared linked to parvovirus B19, influenza, CMV and Epstein-Barr virus. Most TCR sequences were observed very rarely across donors, whereas some public TCRs were present in many individuals.

In total, over 600 healthy bone marrow donors made up the cohort. At the time of sampling, every cohort member was nominally healthy, though immune exposures that went unrecorded were likely present. The donor was CMV seronegative and was included in the group of 352 seronegative cohort members. A peripheral blood sample was collected from each donor, and TCR beta sequencing was performed on peripheral blood mononuclear cells. The Qiagen DNeasy Blood Extraction Kit was used to extract genomic DNA from the blood cell samples. CDR1 and CDR2 are drawn from the germline V gene (reference sequence): SGHNT, YYREEE. At the junction V is shortened by 4 bases and J by 8 bases; bases outside the gene matches: 6. Spanning cysteine to phenylalanine, the CDR3 consists of 14 amino acids. The only DNA kept is the CDR3, 42 bases in frame from the first base. Library prep was done by the immunoSEQ multiplex PCR assay. A mixture of 60 forward primers for TCR Vbeta segments and 13 reverse primers for TCR Jbeta segments was used in the multiplex PCR. The CDR3 region of rearranged TCR beta genes was amplified from genomic DNA with a multiplex PCR assay. On the Illumina HiSeq System, the amplified TCR beta libraries were sequenced as 87-base-pair reads. In the original analysis: In a later analysis, some 80 million unique TCR beta chains were counted across the 500 to 700 repertoires, and about 10 million of these chains were shared by at least two donors. A nearest-neighbor algorithm error-corrected the raw reads and collapsed the reads into unique sequences, merging closely related sequences to remove PCR and sequencing errors. To assign V, D and J gene segments, CDR3 sequences were aligned to IMGT reference sequences. For a sequence to be retained, a match of at least six nucleotides to both a V gene segment and a J gene segment was required. Rearrangements were called productive when the CDR3 lacked stop codons and stayed in frame with V and J; all others were non-productive. Following IMGT convention, CDR3 was defined as the stretch from the second conserved V-encoded cysteine to the conserved J-encoded phenylalanine. The earlier analysis of about 590 of the donors excluded sequences that lacked an unambiguous match to a single V gene segment. In an earlier analysis of approximately 610 of the donors, V segments were called functional above 56.7% productive rearrangements and were called segregating when the between-donor standard deviation exceeded 5%. A statistical classification framework was built to diagnose cytomegalovirus status from the catalog of TCR beta chain sequences. In a later analysis, TCR nucleotide sequences were compared against IMGT/GENE-DB human TR gene sequences so that V and J genes could be assigned. A later analysis assigned CDR3 sequences and most-parsimonious VDJ recombination scenarios with the TCRdist pipeline. In a later analysis, each TCR beta chain was defined by its CDR3 amino acid sequence together with its V-gene family, and reads lacking a unique V-gene family were excluded. As a way to deal with suspected cross-contamination and a sequencing artifact, a later analysis dropped 450 to 600 nucleotide sequences that were highly shared and had low generation probability. A later analysis calculated a clonal expansion index for each public chain from normalized within-repertoire ranks of inferred template counts. Generation probabilities in a later analysis came from a VDJ recombination model fitted to out-of-frame rearrangements, and those results were checked against IGoR. Hypergeometric tests were used in a later analysis to score TCR-TCR, TCR-HLA and TCR-CMV co-occurrence, with a repertoire-size bias correction applied to the TCR pairs. To estimate false discovery rates, a later analysis permuted the HLA or CMV assignments 20 times. In a later analysis, co-occurring TCRs were grouped using DBSCAN, with TCRdist sequence similarity added in when clustering inside HLA-allele-positive subsets. Co-occurrence clustering excluded repertoires with fewer than 30,000 or more than 120,000 public chains, plus five with anomalous nucleotide sharing. The table was pulled from immuneACCESS by TCRdb, which kept in-frame rearrangements only. Such tables lose some clones; where checked, under half of the loss comes from unresolved V genes, and the rest has no known cause. V and J calls and clone size follow that table, whereas D and trimming were derived from the DNA. The table kept for this sample lists 80,000 to 100,000 clones. Of the sample, 3% to 4% is held by the ten largest clones.

Remarks on this clone: No antigen is known for it.

The chain was built from TRBV5-4 and TRBJ1-6; 7 bases in the middle match TRBD1. The specimen sequenced was PBMCs. This receptor was obtained from a woman aged 30 to 39 in good health and CMV-seronegative. The nucleotide sequence reads as follows: TGTGCCAGCAGCAACAGGGGATTTGATTCACCCCTCCACTTT. This translates into CASSNRGFDSPLHF.